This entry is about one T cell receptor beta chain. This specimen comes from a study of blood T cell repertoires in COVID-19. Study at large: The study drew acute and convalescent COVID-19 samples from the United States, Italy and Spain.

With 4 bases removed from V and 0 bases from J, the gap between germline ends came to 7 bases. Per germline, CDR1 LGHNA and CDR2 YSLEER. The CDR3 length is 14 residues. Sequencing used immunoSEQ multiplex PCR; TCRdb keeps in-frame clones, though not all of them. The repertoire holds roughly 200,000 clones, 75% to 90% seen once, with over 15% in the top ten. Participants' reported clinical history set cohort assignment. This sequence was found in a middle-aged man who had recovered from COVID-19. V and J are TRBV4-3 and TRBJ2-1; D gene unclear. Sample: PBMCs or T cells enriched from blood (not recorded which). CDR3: CASSPVSSYNEQFF. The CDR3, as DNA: TGCGCCAGCAGCCCAGTCAGCTCCTACAATGAGCAGTTCTTC.